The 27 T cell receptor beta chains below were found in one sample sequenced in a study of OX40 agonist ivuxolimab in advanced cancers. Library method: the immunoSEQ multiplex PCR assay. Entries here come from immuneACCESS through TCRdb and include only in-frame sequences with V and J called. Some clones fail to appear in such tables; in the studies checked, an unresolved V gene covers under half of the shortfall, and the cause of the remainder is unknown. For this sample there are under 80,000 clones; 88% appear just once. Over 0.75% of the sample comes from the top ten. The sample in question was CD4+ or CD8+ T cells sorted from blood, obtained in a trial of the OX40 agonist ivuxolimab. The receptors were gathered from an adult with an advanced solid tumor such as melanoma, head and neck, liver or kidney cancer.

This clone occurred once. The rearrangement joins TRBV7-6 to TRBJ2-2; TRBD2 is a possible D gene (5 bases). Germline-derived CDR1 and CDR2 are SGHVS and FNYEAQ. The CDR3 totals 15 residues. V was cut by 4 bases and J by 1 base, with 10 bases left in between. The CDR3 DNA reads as TGTGCCAGCAGCTATGGGGAGCTGAACACCGGGGAGCTGTTTTTT. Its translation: CASSYGELNTGELFF.

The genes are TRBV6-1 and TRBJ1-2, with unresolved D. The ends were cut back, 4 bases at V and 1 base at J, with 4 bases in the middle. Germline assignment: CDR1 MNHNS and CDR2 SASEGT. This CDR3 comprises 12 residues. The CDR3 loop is CASSAVNYGYTF. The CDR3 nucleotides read TGTGCCAGCAGTGCCGTTAACTATGGCTACACCTTC.

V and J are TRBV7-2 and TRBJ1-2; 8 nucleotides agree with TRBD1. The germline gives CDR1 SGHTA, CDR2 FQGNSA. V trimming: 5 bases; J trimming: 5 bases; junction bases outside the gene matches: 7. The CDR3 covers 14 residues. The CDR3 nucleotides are TGTGCCAGCAGCCCCCGGACAGGGCTTTATGGCTACACCTTC. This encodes CASSPRTGLYGYTF.

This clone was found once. CDR3 in amino acids: CASSGGGELFF. The CDR3 DNA sequence: TGTGCCAGCAGCGGAGGCGGGGAGCTGTTTTTT. The chain links TRBV6-5 to TRBJ2-2; weak D call: TRBD2 (5 bases). CDR1 MNHEY and CDR2 SVGAGI come from the germline V gene. This CDR3 region has 11 residues. With 6 bases removed from V and 7 bases from J, the gap between germline ends came to 6 bases.

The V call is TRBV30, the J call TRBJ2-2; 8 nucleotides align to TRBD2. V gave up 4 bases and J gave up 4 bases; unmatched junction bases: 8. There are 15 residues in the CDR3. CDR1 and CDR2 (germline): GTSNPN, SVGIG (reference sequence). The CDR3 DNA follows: TGTGCCTGGACACGAGCGGGGGCGGGCACCGGGGAGCTGTTTTTT. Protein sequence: CAWTRAGAGTGELFF.

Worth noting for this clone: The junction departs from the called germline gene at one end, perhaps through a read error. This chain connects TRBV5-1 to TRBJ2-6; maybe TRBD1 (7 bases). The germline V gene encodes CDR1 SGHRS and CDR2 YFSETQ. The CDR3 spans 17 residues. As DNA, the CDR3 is TGCGCCAGCAGCTTACCTACAGGGGACTCTGGGGCCAACGTCCCGACTTTC. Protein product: CASSLPTGDSGANVPTF.

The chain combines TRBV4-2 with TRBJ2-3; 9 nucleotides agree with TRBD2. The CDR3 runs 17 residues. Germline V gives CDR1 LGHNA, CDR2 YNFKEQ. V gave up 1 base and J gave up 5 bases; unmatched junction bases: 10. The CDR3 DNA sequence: TGTGCCAGCAGCCAAGTAAGGAGCGGGAGGTCAAAAGATACGCAGTATTTT. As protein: CASSQVRSGRSKDTQYF.

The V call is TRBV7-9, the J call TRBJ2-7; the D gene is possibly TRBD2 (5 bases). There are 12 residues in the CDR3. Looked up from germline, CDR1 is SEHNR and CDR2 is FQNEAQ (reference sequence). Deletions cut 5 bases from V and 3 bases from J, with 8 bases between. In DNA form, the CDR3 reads TGTGCCAGCAGCCGGACTCACTACGAGCAGTACTTC. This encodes CASSRTHYEQYF.

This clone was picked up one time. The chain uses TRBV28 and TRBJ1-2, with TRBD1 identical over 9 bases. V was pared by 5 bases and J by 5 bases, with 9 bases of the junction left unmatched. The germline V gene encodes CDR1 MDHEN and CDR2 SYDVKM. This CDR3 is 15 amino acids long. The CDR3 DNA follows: TGTGCCAGCAGTCCTGGGACAGGGCACTGGTATGGCTACACCTTC. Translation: CASSPGTGHWYGYTF.

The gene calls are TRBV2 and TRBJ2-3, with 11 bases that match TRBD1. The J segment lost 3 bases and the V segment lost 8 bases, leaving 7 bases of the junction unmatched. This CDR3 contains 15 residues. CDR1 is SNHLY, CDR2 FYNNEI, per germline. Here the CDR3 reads CASSSGTGGTDTQYF. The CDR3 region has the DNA TGTGCCAGCTCTTCCGGGACAGGGGGAACAGATACGCAGTATTTT. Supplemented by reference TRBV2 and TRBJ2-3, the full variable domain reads EPEVTQTPSHQVTQMGQEVILRCVPISNHLYFYWYRQILGQKVEFLVSFYNNEISEKSEIFDDQFSVERPDGSNFTLKIRSTKLEDSAMYFCASSSGTGGTDTQYFGPGTRLTVL.

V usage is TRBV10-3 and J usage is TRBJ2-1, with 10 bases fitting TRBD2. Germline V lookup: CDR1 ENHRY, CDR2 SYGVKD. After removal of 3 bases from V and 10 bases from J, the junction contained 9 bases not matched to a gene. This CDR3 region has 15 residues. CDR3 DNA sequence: TGTGCCATCAGTGAAGGGTCCCTAGCGGGAGCCGAGCAGTTCTTC. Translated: CAISEGSLAGAEQFF.

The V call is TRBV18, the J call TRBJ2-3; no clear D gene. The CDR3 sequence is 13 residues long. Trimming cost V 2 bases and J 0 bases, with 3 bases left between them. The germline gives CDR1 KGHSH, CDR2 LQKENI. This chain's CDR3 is CASSPYSTDTQYF. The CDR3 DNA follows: TGTGCCAGCTCACCATACAGCACAGATACGCAGTATTTT.

The CDR3 DNA follows: TGCGCCAGCAGCTTGGGACAGGGAAACACCATATATTTT. Amino acid sequence: CASSLGQGNTIYF. The V gene is TRBV5-1, the J gene TRBJ1-3; D is perhaps TRBD1 (5 bases). The CDR3 sequence is 13 residues long. V was cut by 0 bases and J by 4 bases, with 5 bases left in between. Germline V gene lookup returns CDR1 SGHRS and CDR2 YFSETQ.

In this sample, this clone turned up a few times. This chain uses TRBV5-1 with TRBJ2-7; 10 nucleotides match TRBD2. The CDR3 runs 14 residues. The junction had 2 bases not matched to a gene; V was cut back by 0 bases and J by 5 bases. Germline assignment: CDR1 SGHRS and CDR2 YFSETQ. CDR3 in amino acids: CASSLEREGHEQYF. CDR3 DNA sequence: TGCGCCAGCAGCTTGGAGCGGGAGGGCCACGAGCAGTACTTC.

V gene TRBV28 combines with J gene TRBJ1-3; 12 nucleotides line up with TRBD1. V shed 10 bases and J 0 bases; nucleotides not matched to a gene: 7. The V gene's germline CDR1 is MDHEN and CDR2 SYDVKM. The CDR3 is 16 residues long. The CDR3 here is CAIGTGGTISGNTIYF. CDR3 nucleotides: TGTGCCATCGGGACAGGGGGCACAATCTCTGGAAACACCATATATTTT.

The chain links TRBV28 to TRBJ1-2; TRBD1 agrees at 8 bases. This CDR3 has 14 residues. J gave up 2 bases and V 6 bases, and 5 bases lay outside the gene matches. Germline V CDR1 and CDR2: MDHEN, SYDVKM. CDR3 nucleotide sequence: TGTGCCAGCAGCCCTGGGACAGGCAACTATGGCTACACCTTC. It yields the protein CASSPGTGNYGYTF.

This CDR3 is CASSTRERGNQPQHF. The CDR3 bases are TGTGCCAGTAGTACAAGGGAAAGGGGCAATCAGCCCCAGCATTTT. This sequence joins TRBV19 and TRBJ1-5, with unresolved D. Deletions cut 4 bases from V and 2 bases from J, with 12 bases between. This CDR3 spans 15 amino acids. Germline CDR1 reads LNHDA; CDR2 reads SQIVND (reference sequence).

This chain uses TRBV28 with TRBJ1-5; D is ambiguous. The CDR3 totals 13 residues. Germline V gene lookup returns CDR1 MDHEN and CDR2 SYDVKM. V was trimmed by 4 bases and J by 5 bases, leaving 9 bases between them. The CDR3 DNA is TGTGCCAGCAGTTGGGGTGTTGATCAGCCCCAGCATTTT. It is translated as CASSWGVDQPQHF.

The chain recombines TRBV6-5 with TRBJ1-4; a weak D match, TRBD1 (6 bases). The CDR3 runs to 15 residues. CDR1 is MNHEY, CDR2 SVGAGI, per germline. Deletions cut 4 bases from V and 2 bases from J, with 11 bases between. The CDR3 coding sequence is TGTGCCAGCAGTTCCAACAGGGTTACTAATGAAAAACTGTTTTTT. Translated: CASSSNRVTNEKLFF.

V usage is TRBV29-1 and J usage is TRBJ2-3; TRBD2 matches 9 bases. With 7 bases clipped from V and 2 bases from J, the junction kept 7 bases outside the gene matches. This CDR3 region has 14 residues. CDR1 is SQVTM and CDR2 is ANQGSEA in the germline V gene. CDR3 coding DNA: TGCAGCGCCACATCTAGCGGGAACACAGATACGCAGTATTTT. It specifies CSATSSGNTDTQYF.

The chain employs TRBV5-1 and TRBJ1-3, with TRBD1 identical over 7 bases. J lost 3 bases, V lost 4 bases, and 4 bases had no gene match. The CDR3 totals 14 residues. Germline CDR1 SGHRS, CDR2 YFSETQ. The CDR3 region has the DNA TGCGCCAGCAGCACGGACAGGAGTGGAAACACCATATATTTT. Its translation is CASSTDRSGNTIYF.

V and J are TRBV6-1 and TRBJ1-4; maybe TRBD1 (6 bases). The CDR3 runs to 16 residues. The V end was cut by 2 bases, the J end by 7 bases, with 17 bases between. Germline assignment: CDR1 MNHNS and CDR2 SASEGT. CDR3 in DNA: TGTGCCAGCAGTGAAAGGTGGAGGGGCAGGGGTGAAAAACTGTTTTTT. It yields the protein CASSERWRGRGEKLFF.

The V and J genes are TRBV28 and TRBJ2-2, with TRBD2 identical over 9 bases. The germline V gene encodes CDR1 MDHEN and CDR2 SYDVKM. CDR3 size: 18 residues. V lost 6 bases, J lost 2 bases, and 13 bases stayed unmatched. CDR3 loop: CASSSIGGLAGNTGELFF. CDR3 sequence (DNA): TGTGCCAGCAGCTCAATCGGTGGGCTAGCGGGAAACACCGGGGAGCTGTTTTTT.

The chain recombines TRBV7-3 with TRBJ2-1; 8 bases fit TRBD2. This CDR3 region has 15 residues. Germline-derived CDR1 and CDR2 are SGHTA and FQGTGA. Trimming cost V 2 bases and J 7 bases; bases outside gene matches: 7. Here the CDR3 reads CASSLGSGSVNEQFF. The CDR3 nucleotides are TGTGCCAGCAGCTTAGGAAGCGGGAGCGTAAATGAGCAGTTCTTC.

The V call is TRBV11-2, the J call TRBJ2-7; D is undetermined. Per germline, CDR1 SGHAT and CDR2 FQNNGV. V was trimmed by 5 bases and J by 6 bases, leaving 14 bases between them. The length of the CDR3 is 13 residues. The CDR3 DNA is TGTGCCAGCAGCCCCTCTCGGAATGCCGAGCAGTACTTC. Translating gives CASSPSRNAEQYF.

The CDR3 here is CASSRLAGPYEQYF. The CDR3 bases are TGTGCCAGCAGCCGACTAGCGGGACCCTACGAGCAGTACTTC. The chain links TRBV11-2 to TRBJ2-7, with 11 bases lining up with TRBD2. CDR1 and CDR2 (germline): SGHAT, FQNNGV. J gave up 2 bases and V 5 bases, and 2 bases lay outside the gene matches. The CDR3 runs 14 residues.

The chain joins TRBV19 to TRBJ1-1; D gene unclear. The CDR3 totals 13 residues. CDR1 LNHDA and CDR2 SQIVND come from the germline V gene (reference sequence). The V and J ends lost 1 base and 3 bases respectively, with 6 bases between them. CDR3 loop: CASSIGWDTEAFF. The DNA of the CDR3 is TGTGCCAGTAGTATAGGGTGGGACACTGAAGCTTTCTTT.